Only a few counts were recorded for the clone carrying this T cell receptor beta chain. The V gene end was trimmed by 3 bases and the J gene end by 5 bases; junction bases not matched to a gene: 8. There are 15 residues in the CDR3. Germline V gene data show CDR1 as SGHTS and CDR2 as YDEGEE. This sample is drawn from a study of blood T cell repertoires in COVID-19. The wider study: COVID-19 samples collected from the United States, Italy and Spain covered acute and convalescent phases.

Participants spanned ages about 18 to 90 years and resided in 24 US areas. Clinical history reported by participants formed the basis on which cohorts were assigned. Original processing methods: Nucleated cell counts were estimated from reference gene primer amplification. Clones were sequenced by immunoSEQ multiplex PCR, and TCRdb holds only the in-frame ones, with some missing. D and trimming were read from the DNA, whereas the V and J calls and clone size are those reported in that table. The sample records hundreds of thousands of clones, 70% to 90% being singletons. The clonotype comes from a woman in her late teens or twenties with acute COVID-19. The rearrangement uses TRBV5-8 and TRBJ1-1; 9 bases match TRBD1. The specimen was PBMCs or T cells enriched from blood (not recorded which). The CDR3 reads CASSSQQGARTEAFF. The CDR3 DNA is TGTGCCAGCAGCTCCCAACAGGGGGCGAGGACTGAAGCTTTCTTT.